These 19 T cell receptor beta chains were all obtained from the same sample, sequenced in a study of CD8 T cells in Susac syndrome. RNA, at roughly 0.45 to 1 ug, was reverse transcribed with random hexamers. From the immunoSEQ multiplex PCR reads, TCRdb called clonotypes with MiXCR, one entry per CDR3 protein. The sample lists around 270,000 distinct CDR3 sequences, around 89% occurring once. The sample consisted of CD8+ T cells from PBMCs. Receptor source: a human donor with multiple sclerosis.

V is TRBV9 and J is TRBJ2-2; the D is unclear. Trimming pared 7 bases from V and 6 bases from J, leaving 16 bases between. CDR1 and CDR2 from the germline V gene are SGDLS and YYNGEE. The CDR3 is made up of 14 amino acids. The CDR3 coding sequence is TGTGCCAGCGCTCAGATGGGCAGTTCCGGGGAGCTGTTTTTT. Translating gives CASAQMGSSGELFF. Full variable domain (missing parts from reference TRBV9 and TRBJ2-2): DSGVTQTPKHLITATGQRVTLRCSPRSGDLSVYWYQQSLDQGLQFLIQYYNGEERAKGNILERFSAQQFPDLHSELNLSSLELGDSALYFCASAQMGSSGELFFGEGSRLTVL.

The genes are TRBV2 and TRBJ2-1, with TRBD2 matching 7 bases. The CDR3 totals 15 residues. After removal of 5 bases from V and 8 bases from J, the junction contained 12 bases not matched to a gene. CDR1 is SNHLY and CDR2 is FYNNEI in the germline V gene. The CDR3 here is CASSLLAVEADEQFF. CDR3 nucleotides: TGTGCCAGCAGTCTCCTAGCGGTTGAAGCGGATGAGCAGTTCTTC.

This clonotype was counted between two and nine times. The chain links TRBV29-1 to TRBJ2-7; tentatively, D is TRBD1 (6 bases). V lost 7 bases and J 0 bases, leaving 10 bases between the germline ends. The germline gives CDR1 SQVTM, CDR2 ANQGSEA. This CDR3 spans 12 amino acids. CDR3 in amino acids: CSARTASYEQYF. CDR3 in DNA: TGCAGCGCACGGACAGCCTCCTACGAGCAGTACTTC.

The chain uses TRBV6-5 and TRBJ1-5, with D hard to call. This CDR3 has 14 amino acids. Trimming cost V 6 bases and J 2 bases, with 11 bases left between them. Germline V gene sequence: CDR1 MNHEY, CDR2 SVGAGI. The CDR3 nucleotides read TGTGCCAGCAGCTTCCGTGGGGGCAATCAGCCCCAGCATTTT. This encodes CASSFRGGNQPQHF.

The chain carries TRBV7-9 and TRBJ2-5, with D uncertain. Germline V gene lookup returns CDR1 SEHNR and CDR2 FQNEAQ (reference sequence). Between the trimmed V and J ends, which lost 5 bases and 0 bases, there was a span of 22 bases. The CDR3 totals 18 residues. This CDR3 reads CASSPELTWRRNQETQYF. The CDR3 DNA sequence: TGTGCCAGCAGCCCAGAACTTACGTGGCGCAGGAACCAAGAGACCCAGTACTTC.

Remarks on this clonotype: No conserved phenylalanine or tryptophan ends this CDR3, so it is likely a read error. The chain joins TRBV29-1 to TRBJ2-2, with D maybe TRBD2 (5 bases). The germline V gene encodes CDR1 SQVTM and CDR2 ANQGSEA. The V end was cut by 5 bases, the J end by 5 bases, with 9 bases between. This CDR3 contains 12 residues. The CDR3 sequence is CSVTGWTGELFL. The CDR3 DNA reads TGCAGCGTTACGGGATGGACCGGGGAGCTGTTTCTT.

This clonotype was seen a handful of times. The gene calls are TRBV4-3 and TRBJ2-3, with 8 bases fitting TRBD2. This CDR3 is built from 16 residues. Germline CDR1 and CDR2: LGHNA and YSLEER. The V and J ends lost 3 bases and 0 bases, in that order; junction bases with no gene match: 5. Written as DNA, the CDR3 is TGCGCCAGCAGCCAGGTGCTAGCGGGTAGCACAGATACGCAGTATTTT. Protein: CASSQVLAGSTDTQYF.

The chain has TRBV27 and TRBJ2-1, with 7 nucleotides matching TRBD1. The CDR3 runs 15 residues. Looked up from germline, CDR1 is MNHEY and CDR2 is SMNVEV (reference sequence). Trimming at V came to 3 bases and at J to 8 bases, leaving 10 bases not matched to a gene. The CDR3 is CASSFGSGGFDEQFF. In DNA form, the CDR3 reads TGTGCCAGCAGTTTTGGGTCAGGGGGATTTGATGAGCAGTTCTTC.

The chain links TRBV28 to TRBJ2-5; 11 positions agree with TRBD2. Germline loops: CDR1 MDHEN, CDR2 SYDVKM. This CDR3 is built from 17 residues. Trimming removed 5 bases from V and 4 bases from J; junction bases left unmatched: 12. CDR3 bases: TGTGCCAGCAGTACACCCCTTCTAGCGGGGGGCCCAGAGACCCAGTACTTC. Its translation: CASSTPLLAGGPETQYF.

Here the CDR3 DNA reads TGTGCCAGCAGCTTAAAAGCGGGTCAGGACAGGGGCAATGAGCAGTTCTTC. It yields the protein CASSLKAGQDRGNEQFF. The V and J genes are TRBV7-3 and TRBJ2-1; 9 bases align to TRBD1. The V gene end was trimmed by 1 base and the J gene end by 6 bases; junction bases not matched to a gene: 10. There are 17 residues in the CDR3. Germline V lookup: CDR1 SGHTA, CDR2 FQGTGA.

The chain employs TRBV30 and TRBJ2-7; 7 bases fit TRBD1. V shed 5 bases, J shed 6 bases, and the junction held 16 bases outside the gene matches. CDR3 length: 15 residues. CDR1 GTSNPN and CDR2 SVGIG come from the germline V gene (reference sequence). The CDR3 here is CAWQKQQGWPGEQYF. The CDR3 DNA follows: TGTGCCTGGCAAAAACAACAGGGGTGGCCCGGCGAGCAGTACTTC. Full variable domain (outside the CDR3, taken from reference TRBV30 and TRBJ2-7): SQTIHQWPATLVQPVGSPLSLECTVEGTSNPNLYWYRQAAGRGLQLLFYSVGIGQISSEVPQNLSASRPQDRQFILSSKKLLLSDSGFYLCAWQKQQGWPGEQYFGPGTRLTVT.

J is TRBJ2-1 and V is TRBV29-1; D perhaps matches TRBD2 (5 bases). CDR3 length: 15 amino acids. Germline V gene sequence: CDR1 SQVTM, CDR2 ANQGSEA. The V gene lost 0 bases and the J gene lost 3 bases, with 12 bases spanning the gap. CDR3 region: CSVEDPAAIYNEQFF. In DNA form, the CDR3 reads TGCAGCGTTGAAGATCCAGCGGCAATCTACAATGAGCAGTTCTTC.

V gene TRBV29-1 combines with J gene TRBJ2-1; TRBD1 might be the D (5 bases). The CDR3 loop spans 13 amino acids. The V and J ends lost 5 bases and 8 bases respectively, with 16 bases between them. From germline, CDR1 is SQVTM and CDR2 ANQGSEA. In DNA, the CDR3 is TGCAGCGTTAGTGAGTCAGGGCTCGATGAGCAGTTCTTC. Amino acids: CSVSESGLDEQFF.

The J gene is TRBJ1-4, the V gene TRBV29-1; D uncertain. The V end lost 5 bases, the J end lost 8 bases, and 12 bases lay between the germline ends. Germline loops: CDR1 SQVTM, CDR2 ANQGSEA. The CDR3 sequence is 12 residues long. The CDR3 region is CSVPGPKEKLFF. Here the CDR3 DNA reads TGCAGCGTTCCTGGCCCGAAGGAAAAACTGTTTTTT.

CDR3 sequence reads: CAITRGLAGGEEQYF. DNA of the CDR3: TGTGCCATCACAAGGGGCCTAGCGGGAGGAGAAGAGCAGTACTTC. The chain links TRBV10-3 to TRBJ2-7; 11 bases line up with TRBD2. Germline CDR1 is ENHRY and CDR2 is SYGVKD. Losses at the gene ends were 7 bases for V and 7 bases for J; bases not matched to a gene: 12. CDR3 length equals 15 residues.

The CDR3 spells CSVTPGTAYEQYF. The CDR3 nucleotides read TGCAGTGTGACCCCGGGAACAGCCTACGAGCAGTACTTC. The chain uses TRBV20-1 and TRBJ2-7; maybe TRBD2 (5 bases). Per germline, CDR1 DFQATT and CDR2 SNEGSKA (reference sequence). CDR3 length: 13 residues. Trimming removed 7 bases at V and 2 bases at J, with 15 bases between.

V usage is TRBV10-3 and J usage is TRBJ2-7; 8 bases align to TRBD2. The CDR3 has 12 residues. V trimming: 11 bases; J trimming: 2 bases; junction bases outside the gene matches: 5. Germline V CDR1 and CDR2: ENHRY, SYGVKD. CDR3 nucleotides: TGTGCCGCCTCGGGGGGGACCTACGAGCAGTACTTC. This translates into CAASGGTYEQYF.

The chain is built from TRBV14 and TRBJ2-1; D not resolved. V was cut by 0 bases and J by 3 bases, with 6 bases left in between. The CDR3 length is 14 residues. CDR1 is SGHDN, CDR2 FVKESK, per germline. CDR3 protein: CASSQEYSYNEQFF. The CDR3 bases are TGTGCCAGCAGCCAAGAGTACAGCTACAATGAGCAGTTCTTC.

The chain joins TRBV9 to TRBJ1-1; D is undetermined. Germline CDR1 is SGDLS and CDR2 is YYNGEE. The CDR3 contains 14 residues. The V and J ends lost 3 bases and 7 bases respectively, with 16 bases between them. The CDR3 loop reads CASSEELAGFEAFF. CDR3 in DNA: TGTGCCAGCAGCGAGGAACTGGCCGGTTTTGAAGCTTTCTTT.